This T cell receptor (beta chain) was recovered during a study of blood T cell repertoires in COVID-19. Study at large: From the United States, Italy and Spain came samples of acute and convalescent COVID-19.

Sequenced by immunoSEQ multiplex PCR; TCRdb stores in-frame clones only, minus some. The profile shows around 23,000 clones, under 90% of them singletons. This CDR3 spans 12 amino acids. Germline-derived CDR1 and CDR2 are KGHDR and SFDVKD. V was shortened by 3 bases and J by 2 bases, with 3 bases between the two germline ends. This sequence originates from a human donor in a cohort sampled during active COVID-19. The J gene is TRBJ1-2, the V gene TRBV24-1; the D is unclear. The sequenced sample was peripheral blood. The CDR3: CATSDLNYGYTF. The CDR3 DNA follows: TGTGCCACCAGTGATCTCAACTATGGCTACACCTTC.